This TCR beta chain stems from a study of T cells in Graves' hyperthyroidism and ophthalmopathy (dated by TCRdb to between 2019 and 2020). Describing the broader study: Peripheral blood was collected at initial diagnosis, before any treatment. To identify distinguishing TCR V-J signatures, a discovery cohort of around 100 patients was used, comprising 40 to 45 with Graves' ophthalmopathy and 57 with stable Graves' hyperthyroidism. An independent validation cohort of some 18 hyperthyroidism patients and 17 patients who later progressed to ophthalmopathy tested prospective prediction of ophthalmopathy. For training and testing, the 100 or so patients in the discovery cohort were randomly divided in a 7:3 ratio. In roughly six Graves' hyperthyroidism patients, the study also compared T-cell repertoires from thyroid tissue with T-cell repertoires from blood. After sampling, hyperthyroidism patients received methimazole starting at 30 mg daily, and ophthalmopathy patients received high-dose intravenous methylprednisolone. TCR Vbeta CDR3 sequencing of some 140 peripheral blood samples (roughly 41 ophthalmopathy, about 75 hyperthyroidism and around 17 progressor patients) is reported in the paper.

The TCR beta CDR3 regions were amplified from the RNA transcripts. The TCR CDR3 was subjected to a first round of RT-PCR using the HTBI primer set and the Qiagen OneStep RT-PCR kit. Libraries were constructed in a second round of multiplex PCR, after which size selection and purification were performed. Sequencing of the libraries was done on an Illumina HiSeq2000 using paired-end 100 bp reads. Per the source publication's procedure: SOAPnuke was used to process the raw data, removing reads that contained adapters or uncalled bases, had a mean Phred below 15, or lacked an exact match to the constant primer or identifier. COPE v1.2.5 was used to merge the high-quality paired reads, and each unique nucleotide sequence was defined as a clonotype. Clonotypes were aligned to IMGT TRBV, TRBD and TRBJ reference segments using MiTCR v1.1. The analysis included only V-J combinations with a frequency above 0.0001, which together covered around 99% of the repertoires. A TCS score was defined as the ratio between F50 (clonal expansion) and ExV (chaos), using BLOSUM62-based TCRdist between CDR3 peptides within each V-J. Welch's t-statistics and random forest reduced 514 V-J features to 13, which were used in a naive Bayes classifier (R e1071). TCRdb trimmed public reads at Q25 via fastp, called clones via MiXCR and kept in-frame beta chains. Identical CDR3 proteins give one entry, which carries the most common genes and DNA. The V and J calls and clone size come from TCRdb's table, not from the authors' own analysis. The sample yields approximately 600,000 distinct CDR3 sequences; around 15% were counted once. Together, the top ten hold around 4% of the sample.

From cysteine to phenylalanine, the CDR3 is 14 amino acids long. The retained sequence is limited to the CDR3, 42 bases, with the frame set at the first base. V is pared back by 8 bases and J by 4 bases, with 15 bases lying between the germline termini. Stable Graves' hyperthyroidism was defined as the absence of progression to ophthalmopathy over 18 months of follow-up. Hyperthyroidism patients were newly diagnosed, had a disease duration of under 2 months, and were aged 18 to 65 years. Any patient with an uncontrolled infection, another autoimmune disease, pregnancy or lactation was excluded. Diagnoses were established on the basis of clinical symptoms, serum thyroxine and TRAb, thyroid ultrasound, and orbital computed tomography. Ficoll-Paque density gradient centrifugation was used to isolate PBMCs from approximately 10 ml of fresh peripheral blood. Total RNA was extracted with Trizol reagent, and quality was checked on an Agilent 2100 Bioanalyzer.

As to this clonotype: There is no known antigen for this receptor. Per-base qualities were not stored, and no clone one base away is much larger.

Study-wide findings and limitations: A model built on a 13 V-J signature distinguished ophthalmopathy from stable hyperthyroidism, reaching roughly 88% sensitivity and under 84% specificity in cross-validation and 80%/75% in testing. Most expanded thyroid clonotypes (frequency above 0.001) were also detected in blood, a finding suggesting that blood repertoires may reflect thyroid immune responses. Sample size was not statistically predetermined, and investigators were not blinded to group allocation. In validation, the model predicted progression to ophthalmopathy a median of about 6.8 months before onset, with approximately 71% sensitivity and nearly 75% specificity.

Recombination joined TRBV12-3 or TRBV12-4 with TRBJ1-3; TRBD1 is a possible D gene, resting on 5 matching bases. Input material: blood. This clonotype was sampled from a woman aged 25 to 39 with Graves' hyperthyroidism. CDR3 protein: CASSKGAIGNTIYF. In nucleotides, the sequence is TGTGCCAGCTCCAAAGGGGCAATAGGAAACACCATATATTTT.